Reported below is one TCR beta chain. Its target is not known. The sample originates from a study of multiple sclerosis patients with progressive multifocal leukoencephalopathy. Broader study findings: The findings' link to JC virus versus immunocompromise remained uncertain. Preferential TRBV-TRBJ pairings or common gene usage were not detected at PML.

The assay was run at survey level. The method was immunoSEQ multiplex PCR; TCRdb's version includes in-frame clones alone and lacks a portion of them. The sample carries about 31,000 clones, approximately 88% recorded once. The V gene end was trimmed by 6 bases and the J gene end by 7 bases; junction bases not matched to a gene: 9. CDR1 SQVTM and CDR2 ANQGSEA come from the germline V gene. CDR3 length equals 14 residues. Described time point: time of PML onset. Detection of JC virus DNA in cerebrospinal fluid confirmed PML diagnosed from clinical and MRI findings. The material was PBMCs, obtained from a patient treated with natalizumab. The clonotype comes from a middle-aged woman with progressive multifocal leukoencephalopathy. J is TRBJ1-6 and V is TRBV29-1; TRBD1 aligns across 7 bases. The CDR3 loop reads CSVRSGTANSPLHF. Here the CDR3 DNA reads TGCAGCGTCCGAAGCGGGACAGCAAATTCACCCCTCCACTTT.